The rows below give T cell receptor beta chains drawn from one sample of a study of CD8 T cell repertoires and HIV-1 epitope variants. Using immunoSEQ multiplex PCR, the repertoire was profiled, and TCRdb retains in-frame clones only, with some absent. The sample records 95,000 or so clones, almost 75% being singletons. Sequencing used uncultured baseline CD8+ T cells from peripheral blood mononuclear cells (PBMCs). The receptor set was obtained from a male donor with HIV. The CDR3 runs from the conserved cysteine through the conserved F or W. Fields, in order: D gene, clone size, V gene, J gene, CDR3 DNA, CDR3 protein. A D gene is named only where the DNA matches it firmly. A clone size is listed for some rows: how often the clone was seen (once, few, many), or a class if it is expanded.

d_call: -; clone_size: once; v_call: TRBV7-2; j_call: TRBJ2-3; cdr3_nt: TGTGCCAGCAGCCTTAGGACAGGGAGGGAAGATACGCAGTATTTT; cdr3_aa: CASSLRTGREDTQYF
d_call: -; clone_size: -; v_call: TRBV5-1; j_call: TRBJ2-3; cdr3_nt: TGCGCCAGCAGCTTCACTCCGGGACGGGGCACAGATACGCAGTATTTT; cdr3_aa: CASSFTPGRGTDTQYF
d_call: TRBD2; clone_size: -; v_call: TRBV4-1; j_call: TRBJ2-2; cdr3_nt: TGCGCCAGCTCATTCTCGGGGGGGCCGAGCACCGGGGAGCTGTTTTTT; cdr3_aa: CASSFSGGPSTGELFF
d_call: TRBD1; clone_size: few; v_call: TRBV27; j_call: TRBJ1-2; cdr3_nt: TGTGCCAGCAGTTTAAACCCCGGACAGGGGGACTATGGCTACACCTTC; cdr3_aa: CASSLNPGQGDYGYTF
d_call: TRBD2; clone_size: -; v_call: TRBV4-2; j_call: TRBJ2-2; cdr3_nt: TGTGCCAGCAGCCAAGATCCCAAAGCTAGCGGCTCCACCGGGGAGCTGTTTTTT; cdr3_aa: CASSQDPKASGSTGELFF
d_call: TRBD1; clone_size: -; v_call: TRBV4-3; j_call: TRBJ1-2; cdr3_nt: TGCGCCAGCAGCCAAGCGGGACAGTCTATCTATGGCTACACCTTC; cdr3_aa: CASSQAGQSIYGYTF
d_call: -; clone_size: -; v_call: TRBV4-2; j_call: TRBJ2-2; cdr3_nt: TGTGCCAGCAGCTATCTAATAACCGGGACTCCTGCGAACACCGGGGAGCTGTTTTTT; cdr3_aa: CASSYLITGTPANTGELFF
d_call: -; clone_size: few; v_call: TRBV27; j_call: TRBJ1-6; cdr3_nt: TGTGCCAGCAGTTTATCAGGGGGTCCCTTGAATTCACCCCTCCACTTT; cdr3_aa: CASSLSGGPLNSPLHF
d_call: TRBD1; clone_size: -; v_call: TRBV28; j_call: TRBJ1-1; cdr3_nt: TGTGCCAGCTGGGGACAGGGGAAAGGATCCTTT; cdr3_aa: CASWGQGKGSF
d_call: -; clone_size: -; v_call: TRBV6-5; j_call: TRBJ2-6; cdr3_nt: TGTGCCAGCAGTTTGTTTATGGGAGCCGGGGCCAACGTCCTGACTTTC; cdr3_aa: CASSLFMGAGANVLTF
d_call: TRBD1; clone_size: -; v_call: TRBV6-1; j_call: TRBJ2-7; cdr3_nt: TGTGCCAGCAGTGAACCGGGACAGGGTGTCTACGAGCAGTACTTC; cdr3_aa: CASSEPGQGVYEQYF
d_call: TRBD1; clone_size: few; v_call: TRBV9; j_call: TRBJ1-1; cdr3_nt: TGTGCCAGCAGCTTGACAGGGGGAAACACTGAAGCTTTCTTT; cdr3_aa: CASSLTGGNTEAFF
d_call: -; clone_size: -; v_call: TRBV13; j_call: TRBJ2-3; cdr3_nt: TGTGCCAGCAGCCCCCCTCTAGCAGATACGCAGTATTTT; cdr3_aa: CASSPPLADTQYF
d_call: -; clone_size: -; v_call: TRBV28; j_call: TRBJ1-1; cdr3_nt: TGTGCCAGCAGATCCCAGGTTACGGGGGCAGGGACTGAAGCTTTCTTT; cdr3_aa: CASRSQVTGAGTEAFF
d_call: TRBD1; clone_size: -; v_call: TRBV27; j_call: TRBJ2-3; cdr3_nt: TGTGCCAGCAGCGGGACAGCTAGCACAGATACGCAGTATTTT; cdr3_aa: CASSGTASTDTQYF